Listed here is a single TCR beta chain. The germline V gene encodes CDR1 LGHNA and CDR2 YSLEER. The CDR3 consists of 14 residues. Unmatched junction bases numbered 4, after V lost 0 bases and J lost 8 bases. The data were obtained in a study of T cell changes during pregnancy in multiple sclerosis. Generated by immunoSEQ multiplex PCR, the TCRdb table keeps only in-frame clones and is missing some. The data hold some 70,000 clones, with 90% to 95% observed a single time. The sample consisted of peripheral blood, taken in the second trimester of pregnancy. The clonotype was recovered from a female donor in good health, enrolled as a control in a pregnancy study. This sequence joins TRBV4-3 and TRBJ1-1, with 9 nucleotides matching TRBD1. CDR3 region: CASSQEGGQGEAFF. Here the CDR3 DNA reads TGCGCCAGCAGCCAAGAGGGGGGACAGGGCGAAGCTTTCTTT.